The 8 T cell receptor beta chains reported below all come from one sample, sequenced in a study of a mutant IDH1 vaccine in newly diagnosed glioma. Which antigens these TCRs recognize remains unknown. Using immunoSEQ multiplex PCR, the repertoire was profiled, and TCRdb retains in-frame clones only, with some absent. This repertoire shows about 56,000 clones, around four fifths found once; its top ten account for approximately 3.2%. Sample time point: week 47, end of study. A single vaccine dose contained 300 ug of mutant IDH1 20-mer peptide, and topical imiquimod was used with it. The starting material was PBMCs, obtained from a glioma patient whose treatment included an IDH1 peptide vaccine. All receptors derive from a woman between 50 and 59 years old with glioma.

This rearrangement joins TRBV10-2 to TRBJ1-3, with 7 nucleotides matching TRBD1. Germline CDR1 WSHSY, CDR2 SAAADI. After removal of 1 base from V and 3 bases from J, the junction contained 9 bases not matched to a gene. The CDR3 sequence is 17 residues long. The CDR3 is CASSELGGGSFGNTIYF. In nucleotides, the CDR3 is TGCGCCAGCAGTGAGTTGGGAGGGGGCTCTTTTGGAAACACCATATATTTT.

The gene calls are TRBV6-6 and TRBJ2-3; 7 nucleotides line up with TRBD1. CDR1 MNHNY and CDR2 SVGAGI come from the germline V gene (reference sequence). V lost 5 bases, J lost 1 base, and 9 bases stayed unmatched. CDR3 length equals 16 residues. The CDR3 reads CASSKPQGDGTDTQYF. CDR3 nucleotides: TGTGCCAGCAGTAAACCCCAGGGGGACGGCACAGATACGCAGTATTTT.

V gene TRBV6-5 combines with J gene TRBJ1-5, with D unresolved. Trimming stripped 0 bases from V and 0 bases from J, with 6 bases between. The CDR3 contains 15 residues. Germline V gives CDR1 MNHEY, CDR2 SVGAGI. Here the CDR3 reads CASSYSGNSNQPQHF. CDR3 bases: TGTGCCAGCAGTTACTCGGGTAATAGCAATCAGCCCCAGCATTTT.

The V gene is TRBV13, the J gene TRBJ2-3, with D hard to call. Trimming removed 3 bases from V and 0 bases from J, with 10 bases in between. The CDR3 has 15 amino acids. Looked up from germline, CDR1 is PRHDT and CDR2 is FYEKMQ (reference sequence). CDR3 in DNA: TGTGCCAGCAGCTTGCGCCCTTCTAGCACAGATACGCAGTATTTT. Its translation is CASSLRPSSTDTQYF.

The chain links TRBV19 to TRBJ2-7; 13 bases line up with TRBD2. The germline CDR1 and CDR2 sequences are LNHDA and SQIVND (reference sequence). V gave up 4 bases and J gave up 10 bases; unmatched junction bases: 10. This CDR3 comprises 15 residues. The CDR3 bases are TGTGCCAGTAGTACTGGGACTAGCGGGGTCCGTATTCAGTACTTC. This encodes CASSTGTSGVRIQYF.

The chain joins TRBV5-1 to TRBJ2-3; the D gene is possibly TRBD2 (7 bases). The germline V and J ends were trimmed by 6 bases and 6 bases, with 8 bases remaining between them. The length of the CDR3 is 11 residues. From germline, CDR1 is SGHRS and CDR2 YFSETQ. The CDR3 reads CASKGGDTQYF. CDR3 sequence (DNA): TGCGCCAGCAAGGGGGGGGATACGCAGTATTTT.

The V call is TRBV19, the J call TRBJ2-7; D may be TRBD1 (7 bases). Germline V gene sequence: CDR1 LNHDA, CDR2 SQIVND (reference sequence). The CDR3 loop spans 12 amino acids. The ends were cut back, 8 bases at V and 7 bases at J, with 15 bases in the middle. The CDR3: CASYDRAGEQYF. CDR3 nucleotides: TGTGCCAGTTACGACAGGGCGGGGGAGCAGTACTTC.

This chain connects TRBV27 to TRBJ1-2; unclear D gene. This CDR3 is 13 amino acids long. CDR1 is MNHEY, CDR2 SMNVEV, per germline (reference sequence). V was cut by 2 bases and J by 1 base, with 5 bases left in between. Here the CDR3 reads CASSLGVNYGYTF. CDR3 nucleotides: TGTGCCAGCAGTTTAGGCGTTAACTATGGCTACACCTTC.